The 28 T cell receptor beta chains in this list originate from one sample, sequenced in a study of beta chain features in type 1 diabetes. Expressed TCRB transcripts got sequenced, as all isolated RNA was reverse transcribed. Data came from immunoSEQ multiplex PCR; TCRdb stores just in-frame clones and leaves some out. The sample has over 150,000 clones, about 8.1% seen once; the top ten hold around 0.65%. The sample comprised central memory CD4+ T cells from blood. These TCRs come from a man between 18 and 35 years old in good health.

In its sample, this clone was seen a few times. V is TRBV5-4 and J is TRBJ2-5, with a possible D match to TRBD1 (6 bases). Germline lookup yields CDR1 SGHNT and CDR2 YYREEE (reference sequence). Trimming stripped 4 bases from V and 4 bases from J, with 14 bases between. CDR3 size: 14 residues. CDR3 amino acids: CASSDKQGGETQYF. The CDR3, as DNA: TGTGCCAGCAGCGATAAACAGGGTGGAGAGACCCAGTACTTC.

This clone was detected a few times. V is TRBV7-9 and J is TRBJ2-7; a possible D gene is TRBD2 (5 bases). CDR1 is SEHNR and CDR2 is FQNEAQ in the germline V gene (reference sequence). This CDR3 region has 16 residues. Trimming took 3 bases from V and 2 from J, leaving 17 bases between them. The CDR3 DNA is TGTGCCAGCAGCTTGTCTAGCTCCTCGAAGGCCTACGAGCAGTACTTC. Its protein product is CASSLSSSSKAYEQYF.

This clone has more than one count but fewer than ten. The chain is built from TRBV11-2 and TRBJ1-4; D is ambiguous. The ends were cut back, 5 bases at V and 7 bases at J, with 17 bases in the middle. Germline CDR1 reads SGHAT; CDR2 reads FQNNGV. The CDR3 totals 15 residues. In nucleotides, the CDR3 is TGTGCCAGCAGCCCCTCGGTCTCCCGTAGTGAAAAACTGTTTTTT. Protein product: CASSPSVSRSEKLFF. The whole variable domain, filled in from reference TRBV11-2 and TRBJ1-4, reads EAGVAQSPRYKIIEKRQSVAFWCNPISGHATLYWYQQILGQGPKLLIQFQNNGVVDDSQLPKDRFSAERLKGVDSTLKIQPAKLEDSAVYLCASSPSVSRSEKLFFGSGTQLSVL.

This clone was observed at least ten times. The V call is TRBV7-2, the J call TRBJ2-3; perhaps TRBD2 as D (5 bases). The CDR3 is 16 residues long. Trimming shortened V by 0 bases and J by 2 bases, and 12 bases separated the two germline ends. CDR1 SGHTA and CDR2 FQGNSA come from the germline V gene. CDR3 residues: CASSLAAASHTDTQYF. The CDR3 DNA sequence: TGTGCCAGCAGCTTAGCAGCGGCTAGCCACACAGATACGCAGTATTTT.

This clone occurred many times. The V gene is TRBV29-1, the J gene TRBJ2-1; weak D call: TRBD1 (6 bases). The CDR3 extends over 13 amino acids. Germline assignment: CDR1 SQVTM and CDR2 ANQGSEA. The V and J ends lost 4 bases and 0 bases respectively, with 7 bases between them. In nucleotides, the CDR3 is TGCAGCGTTGGGGACAACTCCTACAATGAGCAGTTCTTC. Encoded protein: CSVGDNSYNEQFF.

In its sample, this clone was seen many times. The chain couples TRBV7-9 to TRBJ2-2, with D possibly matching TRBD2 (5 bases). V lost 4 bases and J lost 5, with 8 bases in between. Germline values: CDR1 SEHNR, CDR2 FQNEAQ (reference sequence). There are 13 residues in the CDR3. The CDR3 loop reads CASSSRRTGELFF. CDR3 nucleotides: TGTGCCAGCAGCTCCAGGAGGACCGGGGAGCTGTTTTTT.

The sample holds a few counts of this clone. CDR3: CASKLEGGSGYGYTF. In nucleotides, the CDR3 is TGTGCCAGTAAACTAGAAGGAGGGTCCGGCTATGGCTACACCTTC. The V gene is TRBV19, the J gene TRBJ1-2; D call uncertain. V lost 7 bases and J lost 4, with 19 bases in between. The CDR3 is 15 amino acids. CDR1 LNHDA and CDR2 SQIVND come from the germline V gene (reference sequence).

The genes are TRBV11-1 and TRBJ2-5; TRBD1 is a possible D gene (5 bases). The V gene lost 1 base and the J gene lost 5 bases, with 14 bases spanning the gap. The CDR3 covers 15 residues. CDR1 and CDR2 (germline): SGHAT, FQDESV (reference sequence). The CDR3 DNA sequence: TGTGCCAGCAGCTTAGAGGGCAGGGTACGGGAGACCCAGTACTTC. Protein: CASSLEGRVRETQYF.

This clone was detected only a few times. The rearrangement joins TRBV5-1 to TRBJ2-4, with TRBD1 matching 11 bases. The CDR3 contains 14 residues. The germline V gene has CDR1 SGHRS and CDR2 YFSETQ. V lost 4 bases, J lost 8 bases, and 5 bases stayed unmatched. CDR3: CASSGGQGDHIQYF. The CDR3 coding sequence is TGCGCCAGCAGCGGGGGACAGGGGGACCACATTCAGTACTTC.

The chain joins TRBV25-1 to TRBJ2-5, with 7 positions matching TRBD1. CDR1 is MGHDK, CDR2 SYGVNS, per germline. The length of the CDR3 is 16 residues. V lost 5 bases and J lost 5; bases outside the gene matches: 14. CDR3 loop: CASSTHSGPRGETQYF. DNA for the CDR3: TGTGCCAGCAGTACGCACTCGGGACCCAGGGGGGAGACCCAGTACTTC.

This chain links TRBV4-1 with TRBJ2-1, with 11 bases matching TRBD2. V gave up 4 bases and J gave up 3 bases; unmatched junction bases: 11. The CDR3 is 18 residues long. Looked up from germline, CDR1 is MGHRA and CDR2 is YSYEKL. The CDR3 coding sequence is TGCGCCAGCAGCCGGGGCCTAGCGGGGGGCCTAAGCTACAATGAGCAGTTCTTC. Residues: CASSRGLAGGLSYNEQFF.

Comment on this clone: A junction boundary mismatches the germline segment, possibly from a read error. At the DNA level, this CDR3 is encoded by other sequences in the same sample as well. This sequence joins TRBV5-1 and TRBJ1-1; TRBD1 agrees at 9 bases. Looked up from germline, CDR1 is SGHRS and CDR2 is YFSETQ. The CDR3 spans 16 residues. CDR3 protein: CASSANRQGGGTEAFF. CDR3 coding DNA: TGCGCCAGCAGCGCAAATCGACAGGGGGGCGGCACTGAAGCCTTCTTT. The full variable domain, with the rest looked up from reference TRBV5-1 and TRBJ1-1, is KAGVTQTPRYLIKTRGQQVTLSCSPISGHRSVSWYQQTPGQGLQFLFEYFSETQRNKGNFPGRFSGRQFSNSRSEMNVSTLELGDSALYLCASSANRQGGGTEAFFGQGTRLTVV.

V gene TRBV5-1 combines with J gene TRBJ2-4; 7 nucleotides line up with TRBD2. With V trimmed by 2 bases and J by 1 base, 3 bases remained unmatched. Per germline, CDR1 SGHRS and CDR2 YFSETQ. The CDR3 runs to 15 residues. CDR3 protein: CASSFLADAKNIQYF. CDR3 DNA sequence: TGCGCCAGCAGCTTTCTAGCGGACGCCAAAAACATTCAGTACTTC. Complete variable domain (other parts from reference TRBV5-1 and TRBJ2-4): KAGVTQTPRYLIKTRGQQVTLSCSPISGHRSVSWYQQTPGQGLQFLFEYFSETQRNKGNFPGRFSGRQFSNSRSEMNVSTLELGDSALYLCASSFLADAKNIQYFGAGTRLSVL.

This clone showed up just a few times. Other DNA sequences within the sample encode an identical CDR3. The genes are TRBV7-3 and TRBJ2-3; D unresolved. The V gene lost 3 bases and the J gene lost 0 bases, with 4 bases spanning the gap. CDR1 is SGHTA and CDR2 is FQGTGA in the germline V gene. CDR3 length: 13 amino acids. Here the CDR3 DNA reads TGTGCCAGCAGCTTCGGGAGCACAGATACGCAGTATTTT. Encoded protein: CASSFGSTDTQYF.

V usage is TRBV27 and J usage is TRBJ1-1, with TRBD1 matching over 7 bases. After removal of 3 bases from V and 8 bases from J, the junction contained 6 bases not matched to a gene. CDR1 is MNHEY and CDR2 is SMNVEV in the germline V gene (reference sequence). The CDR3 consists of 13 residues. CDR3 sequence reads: CASSFQGDREAFF. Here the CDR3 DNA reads TGTGCCAGCAGTTTTCAAGGGGACAGAGAAGCTTTCTTT.

CDR3: CASSISGGAAGELFF. In DNA, the CDR3 is TGTGCCAGCTCCATTAGCGGGGGGGCAGCCGGGGAGCTGTTTTTT. The chain is built from TRBV4-2 and TRBJ2-2; 11 positions agree with TRBD2. CDR1 LGHNA and CDR2 YNFKEQ come from the germline V gene. The CDR3 consists of 15 residues. Losses at the gene ends were 8 bases for V and 6 bases for J; bases not matched to a gene: 8.

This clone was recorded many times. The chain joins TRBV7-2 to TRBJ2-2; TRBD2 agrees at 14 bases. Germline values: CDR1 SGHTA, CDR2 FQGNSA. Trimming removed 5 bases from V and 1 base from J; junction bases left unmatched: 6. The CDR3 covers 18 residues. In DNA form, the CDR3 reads TGTGCCAGCAGCATATGGGGGACTAGCGGGGGGAACACCGGGGAGCTGTTTTTT. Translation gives CASSIWGTSGGNTGELFF.

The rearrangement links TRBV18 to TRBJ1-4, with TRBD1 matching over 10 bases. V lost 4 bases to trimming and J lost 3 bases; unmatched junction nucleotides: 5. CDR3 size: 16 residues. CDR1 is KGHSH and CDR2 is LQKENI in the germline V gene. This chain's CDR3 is CASSLLTGGANEKLFF. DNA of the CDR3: TGTGCCAGCTCACTATTGACAGGGGGCGCTAATGAAAAACTGTTTTTT.

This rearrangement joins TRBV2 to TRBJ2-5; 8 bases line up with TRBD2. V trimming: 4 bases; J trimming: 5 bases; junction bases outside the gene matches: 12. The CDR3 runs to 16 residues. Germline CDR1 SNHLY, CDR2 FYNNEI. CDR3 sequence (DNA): TGTGCCAGCAGTGGGTGGGACGGGAGGGCCTGGGAGACCCAGTACTTC. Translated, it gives CASSGWDGRAWETQYF.

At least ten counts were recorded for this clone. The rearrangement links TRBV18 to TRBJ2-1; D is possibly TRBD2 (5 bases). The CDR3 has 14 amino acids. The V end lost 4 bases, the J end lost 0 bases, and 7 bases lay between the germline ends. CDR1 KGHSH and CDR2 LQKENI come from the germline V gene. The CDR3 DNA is TGTGCCAGCTCACAAGCGGTCTCCTACAATGAGCAGTTCTTC. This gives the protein CASSQAVSYNEQFF.

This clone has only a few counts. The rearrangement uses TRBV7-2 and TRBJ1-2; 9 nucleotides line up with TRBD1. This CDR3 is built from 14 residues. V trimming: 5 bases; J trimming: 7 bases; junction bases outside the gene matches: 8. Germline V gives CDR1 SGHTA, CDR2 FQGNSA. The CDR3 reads CASSPGQGTTGYTF. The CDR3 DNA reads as TGTGCCAGCAGCCCAGGACAGGGGACAACTGGCTACACCTTC.

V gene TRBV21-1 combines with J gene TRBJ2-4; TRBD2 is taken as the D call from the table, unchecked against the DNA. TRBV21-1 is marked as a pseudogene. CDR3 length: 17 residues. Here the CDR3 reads CASRRGLAGVGANIQYF. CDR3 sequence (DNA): TGTGCCAGCAGGAGGGGACTAGCGGGAGTCGGGGCAAACATTCAGTACTTC.

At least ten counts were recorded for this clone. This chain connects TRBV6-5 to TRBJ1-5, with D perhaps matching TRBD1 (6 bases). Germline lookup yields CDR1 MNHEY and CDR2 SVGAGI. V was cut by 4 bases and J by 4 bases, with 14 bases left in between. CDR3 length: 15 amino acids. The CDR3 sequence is CASSSYRDRNQPQHF. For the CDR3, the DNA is TGTGCCAGCAGTTCTTACAGGGATCGTAATCAGCCCCAGCATTTT.

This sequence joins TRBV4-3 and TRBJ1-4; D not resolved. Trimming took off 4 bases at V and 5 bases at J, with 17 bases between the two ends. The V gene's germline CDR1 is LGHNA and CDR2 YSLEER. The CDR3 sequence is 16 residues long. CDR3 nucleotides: TGCGCCAGCAGCCCAGCCCCAGCGGGAAGAAATGAAAAACTGTTTTTT. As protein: CASSPAPAGRNEKLFF.

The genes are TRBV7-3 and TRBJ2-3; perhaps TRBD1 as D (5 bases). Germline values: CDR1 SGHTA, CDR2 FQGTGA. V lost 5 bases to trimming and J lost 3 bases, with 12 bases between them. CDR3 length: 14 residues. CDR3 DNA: TGTGCCAGCAGCCCCGGACACCAAACAGATACGCAGTATTTT. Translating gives CASSPGHQTDTQYF. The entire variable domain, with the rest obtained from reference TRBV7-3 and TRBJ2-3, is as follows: GAGVSQTPSNKVTEKGKYVELRCDPISGHTALYWYRQSLGQGPEFLIYFQGTGAADDSGLPNDRFFAVRPEGSVSTLKIQRTERGDSAVYLCASSPGHQTDTQYFGPGTRLTVL.

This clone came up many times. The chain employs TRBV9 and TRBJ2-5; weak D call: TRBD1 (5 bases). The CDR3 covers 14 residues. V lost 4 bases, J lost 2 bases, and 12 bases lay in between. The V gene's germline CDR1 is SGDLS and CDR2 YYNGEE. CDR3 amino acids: CASSTRQHQETQYF. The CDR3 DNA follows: TGTGCCAGCAGCACGAGACAGCATCAAGAGACCCAGTACTTC.

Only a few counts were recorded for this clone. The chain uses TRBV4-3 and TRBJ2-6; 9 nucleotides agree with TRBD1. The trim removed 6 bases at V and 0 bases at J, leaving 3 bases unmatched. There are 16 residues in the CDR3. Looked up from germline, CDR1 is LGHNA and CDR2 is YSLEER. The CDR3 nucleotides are TGCGCCAGCAGGCCGGGACAGGGCTCTGGGGCCAACGTCCTGACTTTC. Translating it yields CASRPGQGSGANVLTF.

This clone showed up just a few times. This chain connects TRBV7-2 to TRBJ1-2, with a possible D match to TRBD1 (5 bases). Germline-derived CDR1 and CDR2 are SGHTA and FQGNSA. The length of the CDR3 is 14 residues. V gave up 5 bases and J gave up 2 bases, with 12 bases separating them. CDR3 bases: TGTGCCAGCAGCCTAATGGGGGGGAACTATGGCTACACCTTC. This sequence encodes CASSLMGGNYGYTF.